This TCR beta chain originates from a study of PD-1 blockade in classical Hodgkin lymphoma. Sequenced by immunoSEQ multiplex PCR; TCRdb stores in-frame clones only, minus some. This sample has 25,000 to 35,000 clones, with 72% found just once. Whole-study results and caveats: Undefined causes, possibly disease activity or prior therapy, underlie the repertoire differences. Compared with baseline, CD4+ but not CD8+ TCR diversity had risen significantly by C4D1.

As concerns this clone: Its specificity is not known.

With 3 bases removed from V and 6 bases from J, the gap between germline ends came to 14 bases. The CDR3 is made up of 14 amino acids. From germline, CDR1 is SNHLY and CDR2 FYNNEI. Time point of the sample: cycle 4 day 1 (C4D1), after more than five weeks of nivolumab. All trial patients relapsed after autologous stem cell transplantation. Sequencing was performed on peripheral blood mononuclear cells (PBMCs), taken before the fourth cycle of nivolumab. The rearrangement joins TRBV2 to TRBJ2-5; possibly TRBD1 or TRBD2 for D (5 bases each). This clonotype was obtained from a human donor with classical Hodgkin lymphoma. The CDR3 loop is CASSEQGEGQTQYF. For the CDR3, the DNA is TGTGCCAGCAGTGAGCAGGGCGAGGGACAGACCCAGTACTTC.